The subject of this entry is one T cell receptor (beta chain). Its antigen remains unknown. V lost 3 bases and J lost 0, with 17 bases in between. The CDR3 runs to 17 residues. CDR1 MDHEN and CDR2 SYDVKM come from the germline V gene. This sample was taken from a study of shared clonotypes between healthy human individuals. Study-wide findings and caveats: Clonotypes which were not shared had lower generation probabilities than clonotypes that all four donors shared.

Deep-level assay runs were performed. Assay used: immunoSEQ multiplex PCR; TCRdb lists only in-frame clones, some missing. This table holds about 1 million clones, about 75% found once. The study enrolled healthy HIV-negative adults without recent acute infections or vaccinations as donors. The chain links TRBV28 to TRBJ2-5; maybe TRBD1 (5 bases). The TCR originated in a man younger than 35 in good health. Sample: memory CD4+ T cells sorted from blood. The subset is: CD45RA-negative fraction. The CDR3 region has the DNA TGTGCCAGCAGTTTTCATCTCGTGGACATCAACCAAGAGACCCAGTACTTC. This encodes CASSFHLVDINQETQYF. The variable domain in full, with the rest retrieved from reference TRBV28 and TRBJ2-5, is DVKVTQSSRYLVKRTGEKVFLECVQDMDHENMFWYRQDPGLGLRLIYFSYDVKMKEKGDIPEGYSVSREKKERFSLILESASTNQTSMYLCASSFHLVDINQETQYFGPGTRLLVL.